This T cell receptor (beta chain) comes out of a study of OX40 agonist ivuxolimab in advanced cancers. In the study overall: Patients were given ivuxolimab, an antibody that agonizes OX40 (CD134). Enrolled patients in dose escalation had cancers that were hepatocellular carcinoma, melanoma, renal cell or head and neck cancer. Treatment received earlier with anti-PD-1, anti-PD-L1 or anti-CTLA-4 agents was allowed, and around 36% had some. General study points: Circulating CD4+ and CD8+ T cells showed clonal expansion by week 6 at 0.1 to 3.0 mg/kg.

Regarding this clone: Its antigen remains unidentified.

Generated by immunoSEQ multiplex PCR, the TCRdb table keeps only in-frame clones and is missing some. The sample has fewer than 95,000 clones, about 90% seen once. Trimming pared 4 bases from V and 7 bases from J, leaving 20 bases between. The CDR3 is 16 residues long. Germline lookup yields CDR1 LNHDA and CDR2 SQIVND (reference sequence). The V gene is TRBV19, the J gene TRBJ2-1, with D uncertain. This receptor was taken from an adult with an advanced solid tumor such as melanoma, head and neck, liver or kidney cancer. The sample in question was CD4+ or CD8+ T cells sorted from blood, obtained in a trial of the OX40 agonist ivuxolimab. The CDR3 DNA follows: TGTGCCAGTAGTACGGACGTACAAGTTTTTGGGAATGAGCAGTTCTTC. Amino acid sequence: CASSTDVQVFGNEQFF.